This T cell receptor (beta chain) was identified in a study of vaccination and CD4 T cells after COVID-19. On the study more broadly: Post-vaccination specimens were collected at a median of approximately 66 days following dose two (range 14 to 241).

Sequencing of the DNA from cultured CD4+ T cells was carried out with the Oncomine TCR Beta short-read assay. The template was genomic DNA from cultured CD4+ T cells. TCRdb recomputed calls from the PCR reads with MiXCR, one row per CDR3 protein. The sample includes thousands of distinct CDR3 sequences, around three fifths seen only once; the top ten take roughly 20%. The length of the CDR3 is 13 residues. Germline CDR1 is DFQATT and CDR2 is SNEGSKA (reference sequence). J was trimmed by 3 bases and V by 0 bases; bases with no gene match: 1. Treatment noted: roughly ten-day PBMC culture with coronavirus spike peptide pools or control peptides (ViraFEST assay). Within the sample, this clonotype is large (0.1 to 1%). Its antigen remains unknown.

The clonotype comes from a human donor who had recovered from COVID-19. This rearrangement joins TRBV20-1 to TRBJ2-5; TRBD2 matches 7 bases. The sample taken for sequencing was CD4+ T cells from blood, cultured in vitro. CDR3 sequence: CSAREGTKETQYF. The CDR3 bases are TGCAGTGCTAGAGAGGGGACTAAAGAGACCCAGTACTTC.